This passage covers 18 T cell receptor beta chains from one sample sequenced in a study of blood T cell repertoires in COVID-19. Data came from immunoSEQ multiplex PCR; TCRdb stores just in-frame clones and leaves some out. Among about 150,000 clones listed, around 90% were seen once. Sample: PBMCs or T cells enriched from blood (not recorded which). All receptors derive from a woman aged 40 to 55 who had been exposed to COVID-19.

The rearrangement links TRBV5-1 to TRBJ1-6, with 9 bases aligning to TRBD1. This CDR3 region has 15 residues. Germline V lookup: CDR1 SGHRS, CDR2 YFSETQ. Trimming cost V 6 bases and J 8 bases; bases outside gene matches: 9. DNA for the CDR3: TGCGCCAGCACTTTATCGGGACAGGGCGATTCACCCCTCCACTTT. Residues: CASTLSGQGDSPLHF. Filled out from reference TRBV5-1 and TRBJ1-6, the complete variable domain reads KAGVTQTPRYLIKTRGQQVTLSCSPISGHRSVSWYQQTPGQGLQFLFEYFSETQRNKGNFPGRFSGRQFSNSRSEMNVSTLELGDSALYLCASTLSGQGDSPLHFGNGTRLTVT.

The chain has TRBV6-2 or TRBV6-3 and TRBJ2-7; 9 bases map to TRBD1. CDR1 is MNHEY, CDR2 SVGEGT, per germline. This CDR3 has 18 residues. J was trimmed by 1 base and V by 6 bases; bases with no gene match: 16. CDR3 nucleotide sequence: TGTGCCAGCAGCCGCAGACCGGGACAGGGATTAGGGTCCTACGAGCAGTACTTC. The encoded protein is CASSRRPGQGLGSYEQYF.

The CDR3 spells CASSQDYNQPQHF. DNA for the CDR3: TGTGCCAGCAGCCAAGATTACAATCAGCCCCAGCATTTT. V is TRBV3-1 (or the pseudogene TRBV3-2) and J is TRBJ1-5; D is ambiguous. The CDR3 contains 13 residues. With 0 bases removed from V and 3 bases from J, the gap between germline ends came to 3 bases. Germline lookup yields CDR1 LGHDT and CDR2 YNNKEL (reference sequence).

This clone was recorded only once. The chain recombines TRBV28 with TRBJ2-5, with D possibly matching TRBD1 (5 bases). CDR3 length: 12 amino acids. V was trimmed by 3 bases and J by 5 bases, leaving 7 bases between them. Germline lookup yields CDR1 MDHEN and CDR2 SYDVKM. The CDR3 here is CASSFWGETQYF. The CDR3 coding sequence is TGTGCCAGCAGTTTCTGGGGCGAGACCCAGTACTTC.

This clone was counted once. The rearrangement joins TRBV11-2 to TRBJ2-7; 8 nucleotides line up with TRBD1. The CDR3 length is 15 residues. After removal of 3 bases from V and 4 bases from J, the junction contained 8 bases not matched to a gene. Germline values: CDR1 SGHAT, CDR2 FQNNGV. The CDR3 here is CASSFGQGPIYEQYF. DNA of the CDR3: TGTGCCAGCAGCTTCGGACAGGGCCCGATTTACGAGCAGTACTTC.

The CDR3 loop is CASSIRDRGNEQYF. The DNA for the CDR3 is TGTGCCAGCAGCATCCGGGACAGGGGGAACGAGCAGTACTTC. The chain employs TRBV13 and TRBJ2-7, with 11 bases identical to TRBD1. This CDR3 is built from 14 residues. V was pared by 5 bases and J by 5 bases, with 5 bases of the junction left unmatched. Germline V lookup: CDR1 PRHDT, CDR2 FYEKMQ (reference sequence). The full variable domain, with the rest looked up from reference TRBV13 and TRBJ2-7, is AAGVIQSPRHLIKEKRETATLKCYPIPRHDTVYWYQQGPGQDPQFLISFYEKMQSDKGSIPDRFSAQQFSDYHSELNMSSLELGDSALYFCASSIRDRGNEQYFGPGTRLTVT.

This chain connects TRBV29-1 to TRBJ1-1; D uncertain. The germline V and J ends were trimmed by 7 bases and 0 bases, with 9 bases remaining between them. The CDR3 extends over 12 amino acids. Looked up from germline, CDR1 is SQVTM and CDR2 is ANQGSEA. The CDR3 here is CSGLGLNTEAFF. In DNA, the CDR3 is TGCAGCGGTCTCGGGTTGAACACTGAAGCTTTCTTT.

The V call is TRBV25-1, the J call TRBJ2-2, with no clear D. Trimming removed 6 bases at V and 7 bases at J, with 9 bases between. This CDR3 has 12 residues. Per the germline V gene, CDR1 is MGHDK and CDR2 is SYGVNS. CDR3 sequence: CASSLTGGELFF. Here the CDR3 DNA reads TGTGCCAGCAGCCTAACTGGCGGGGAGCTGTTTTTT.

This rearrangement joins TRBV11-2 to TRBJ1-1; unclear D gene. Trimming took 2 bases from V and 11 from J, leaving 21 bases between them. CDR1 SGHAT and CDR2 FQNNGV come from the germline V gene. This CDR3 is 15 amino acids long. CDR3 bases: TGTGCCAGCAGCTTACGTAAGGTAGACCAGTCGGAGGCTTTCTTT. Encoded protein: CASSLRKVDQSEAFF.

V usage is TRBV7-9 and J usage is TRBJ2-5; 11 bases are a match to TRBD2. The germline gives CDR1 SEHNR, CDR2 FQNEAQ (reference sequence). Losses at the gene ends were 5 bases for V and 1 base for J; bases not matched to a gene: 6. The CDR3 covers 16 residues. CDR3 residues: CASSAHTSGGQETQYF. Written as DNA, the CDR3 is TGTGCCAGCAGCGCCCATACTAGCGGGGGCCAAGAGACCCAGTACTTC.

This clone was seen a few times. This chain joins TRBV9 and TRBJ1-1, with D unclear. CDR3 size: 17 residues. V was shortened by 0 bases and J by 0 bases, with 15 bases between the two germline ends. Per germline, CDR1 SGDLS and CDR2 YYNGEE. The CDR3 bases are TGTGCCAGCAGCGTAGAGGGAGATCCAGCCCTGAACACTGAAGCTTTCTTT. This gives the protein CASSVEGDPALNTEAFF.

This clone appeared once. The CDR3 is CASSQETVQETQYF. For the CDR3, the DNA is TGCGCCAGCAGCCAGGAGACAGTCCAAGAGACCCAGTACTTC. The V call is TRBV4-1, the J call TRBJ2-5; possible D gene TRBD1, 5 bases. Germline V CDR1 and CDR2: MGHRA, YSYEKL. The CDR3 extends over 14 amino acids. The V end lost 3 bases, the J end lost 1 base, and 9 bases lay between the germline ends.

This chain links TRBV12-5 with TRBJ1-2; 9 nucleotides agree with TRBD1. V shed 5 bases, J shed 4 bases, and the junction held 8 bases outside the gene matches. Germline CDR1 is LGHNT and CDR2 is FRNRAP. The CDR3 has 15 amino acids. The CDR3 nucleotides read TGTGCTAGTGGTCCCTCTGGGGACAGGGTCTATGGCTACACCTTC. It is translated as CASGPSGDRVYGYTF.

The chain links TRBV12-3 or TRBV12-4 to TRBJ1-2; TRBD1 matches at 9 bases. The CDR3 sequence is 13 residues long. Trimming took 6 bases from V and 6 from J; bases not matched to a gene: 5. The CDR3 nucleotides read TGTGCCAGCAGGGAGGGACAGGGTCATGGCTACACCTTC. This codes for CASREGQGHGYTF.

This chain links TRBV6-1 with TRBJ2-1; D uncertain. This CDR3 has 16 amino acids. V lost 1 base and J 6 bases, leaving 16 bases between the germline ends. Germline lookup yields CDR1 MNHNS and CDR2 SASEGT. In nucleotides, the CDR3 is TGTGCCAGCAGTGAAGGCGAGATTAAGATCTTCAATGAGCAGTTCTTC. Amino acids: CASSEGEIKIFNEQFF.

The chain links TRBV27 to TRBJ2-5; 9 nucleotides line up with TRBD1. V shed 7 bases, J shed 5 bases, and the junction held 11 bases outside the gene matches. The germline V gene has CDR1 MNHEY and CDR2 SMNVEV (reference sequence). The CDR3 loop spans 15 amino acids. The CDR3 sequence is CASTGSTGGMETQYF. In nucleotides, the CDR3 is TGTGCCAGCACCGGGTCGACAGGGGGTATGGAGACCCAGTACTTC.

The V call is TRBV4-1, the J call TRBJ1-3; 7 positions agree with TRBD1. CDR3 size: 15 residues. The junction had 6 bases not matched to a gene; V was cut back by 0 bases and J by 7 bases. CDR1 and CDR2 (germline): MGHRA, YSYEKL. CDR3 region: CASSQDDRVRNTIYF. In DNA form, the CDR3 reads TGCGCCAGCAGCCAAGACGACAGGGTCAGGAACACCATATATTTT.

V is TRBV10-3 and J is TRBJ2-4; 11 bases are shared with TRBD1. The CDR3 is made up of 17 amino acids. V was clipped by 3 bases and J by 7 bases; unmatched bases: 11. Per germline, CDR1 ENHRY and CDR2 SYGVKD. CDR3 nucleotides: TGTGCCATCAGTGATTCGGTTGGACAGGGGGCGAGGAACATTCAGTACTTC. Protein sequence: CAISDSVGQGARNIQYF.